This T cell receptor (beta chain) was profiled in a study of metastatic and nonmetastatic thyroid tumors. About the research overall: Malignant and benign thyroid patients had repertoires compared in peripheral blood and tumor or nodule tissue. Findings and caveats of the study: When malignant thyroid tumors were compared with benign nodules, TCR beta diversity was reportedly significantly higher in the malignant tumors. This held in both blood and tumor samples.

Ahead of thyroid surgery, no patient had received treatment of any kind. How the authors handled the data: The study's classifier, a distant-metastasis tool for papillary thyroid cancer, was built using CDR3 differences across clinicopathological groups. Using MiXCR, TCRdb reanalyzed the PCR reads. TCRdb assigned the V and J calls; the authors' analysis was not used. The sample records 14,000 to 15,000 clones, around 4% being singletons. This clone was seen at least ten times. The antigen is unknown. The same CDR3 also results from other DNA sequences found in this sample. The receptor comes from a female donor with papillary thyroid cancer or a benign thyroid nodule (not recorded which). Some clones in this sample may be carry-over from other donors' samples. The sequenced sample was tumor tissue.

The CDR3 reads CASSLGIAGEAYEQYF. Written as DNA, the CDR3 is TGTGCCAGCAGCTTAGGAATAGCGGGAGAGGCCTACGAGCAGTACTTC. The rearrangement links TRBV7-6 to TRBJ2-7; 9 nucleotides align to TRBD2. CDR1 is SGHVS and CDR2 is FNYEAQ in the germline V gene. J lost 2 bases, V lost 1 base, and 6 bases had no gene match. The length of the CDR3 is 16 residues.